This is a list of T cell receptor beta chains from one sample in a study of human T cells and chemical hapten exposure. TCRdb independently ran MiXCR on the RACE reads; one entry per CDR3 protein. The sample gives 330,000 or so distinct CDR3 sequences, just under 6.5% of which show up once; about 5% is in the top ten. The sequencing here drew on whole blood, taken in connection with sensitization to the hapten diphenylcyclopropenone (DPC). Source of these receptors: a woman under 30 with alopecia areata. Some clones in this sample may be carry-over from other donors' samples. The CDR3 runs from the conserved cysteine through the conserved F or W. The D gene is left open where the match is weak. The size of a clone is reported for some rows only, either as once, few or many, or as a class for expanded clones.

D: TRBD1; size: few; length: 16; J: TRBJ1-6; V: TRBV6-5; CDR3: CASSYEGASYNSPLHF; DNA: TGTGCCAGCAGTTACGAGGGGGCATCCTATAATTCACCCCTCCACTTT
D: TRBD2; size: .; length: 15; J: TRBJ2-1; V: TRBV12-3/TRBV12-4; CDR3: CASSQAGGLGNEQFF; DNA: TGTGCCAGCAGTCAGGCGGGGGGGCTCGGTAATGAGCAGTTCTTC
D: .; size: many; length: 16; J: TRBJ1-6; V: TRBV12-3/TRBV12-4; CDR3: CASSLGTVRGNQALHF; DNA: TGTGCCAGCAGTTTAGGGACTGTTAGGGGAAATCAGGCCCTCCACTTT
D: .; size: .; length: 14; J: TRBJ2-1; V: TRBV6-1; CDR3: CASGVGTEYNEQFF; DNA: TGTGCCAGCGGGGTGGGGACGGAGTACAATGAGCAGTTCTTC
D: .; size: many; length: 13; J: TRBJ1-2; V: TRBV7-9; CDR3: CASSLELGYGYTF; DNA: TGTGCCAGCAGCTTAGAATTGGGCTATGGCTACACCTTC
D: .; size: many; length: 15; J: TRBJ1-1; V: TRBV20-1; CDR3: CSATSGTVIFTEAFF; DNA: TGCAGTGCCACGTCCGGGACGGTTATTTTCACTGAAGCTTTCTTT
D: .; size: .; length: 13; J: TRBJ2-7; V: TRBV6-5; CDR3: CASRRGRDYEQYF; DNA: TGTGCCAGCAGACGGGGGCGCGACTACGAGCAGTACTTC
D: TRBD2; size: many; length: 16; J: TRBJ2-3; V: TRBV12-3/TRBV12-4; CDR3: CASSSPKAGRTDTQYF; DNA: TGTGCCAGCAGTTCCCCGAAAGCGGGGCGCACAGATACGCAGTATTTT
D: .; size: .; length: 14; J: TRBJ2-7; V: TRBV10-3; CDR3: CAISDGRLLEGQYF; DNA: TGTGCCATCAGTGACGGCCGGCTTTTGGAAGGGCAGTACTTC
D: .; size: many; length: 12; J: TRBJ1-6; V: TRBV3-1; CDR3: CASSQENSPLHF; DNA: TGTGCCAGCAGCCAAGAAAATTCACCCCTCCACTTT
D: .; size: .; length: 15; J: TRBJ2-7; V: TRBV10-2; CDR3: CASSEPAGGYYEQYF; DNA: TGCGCCAGCAGTGAGCCCGCGGGCGGGTACTACGAGCAGTACTTC
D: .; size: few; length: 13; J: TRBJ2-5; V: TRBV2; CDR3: CASTEGQRETQYF; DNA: TGTGCCAGCACCGAAGGGCAGAGAGAGACCCAGTACTTC
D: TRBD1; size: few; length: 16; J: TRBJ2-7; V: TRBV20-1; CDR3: CSATKGDSVSSYEQYF; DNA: TGCAGTGCTACCAAAGGGGACAGCGTTTCCTCCTACGAGCAGTACTTC
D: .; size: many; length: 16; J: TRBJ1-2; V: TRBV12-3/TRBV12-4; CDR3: CASSYHPDRTADGYTF; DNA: TGTGCCAGCAGCTATCACCCAGACAGGACAGCCGACGGCTACACCTTC